A single sample is the source of the 29 T cell receptor beta chains below, sequenced in a study of beta chain features in type 1 diabetes. Whole-study results and caveats: Type 1 diabetes patients had moderately but significantly shorter TCRB CDR3s in all four CD4+ subsets.

Expressed TCRB transcripts were sequenced, since all the RNA that had been isolated was reverse transcribed. Sequencing used immunoSEQ multiplex PCR; TCRdb keeps in-frame clones, though not all of them. The repertoire has hundreds of thousands of clones, around 15% of them found once; the top ten carry just under 0.04%. Antigens for these TCRs are unknown. Sequenced material: naive CD4+ T cells from blood. The receptors were gathered from a young man with type 1 diabetes.

The chain combines TRBV27 with TRBJ1-1; D remains unclear. Germline-derived CDR1 and CDR2 are MNHEY and SMNVEV (reference sequence). Trimming removed 5 bases at V and 0 bases at J, with 10 bases between. CDR3 size: 14 residues. The DNA for the CDR3 is TGTGCCAGCAGTCTAACGGGGATGAACACTGAAGCTTTCTTT. Its protein is CASSLTGMNTEAFF.

There are a few counts of this clone. The chain carries TRBV19 and TRBJ1-2; the match to TRBD1 covers 7 bases. The germline CDR1 and CDR2 sequences are LNHDA and SQIVND (reference sequence). Trimming at V came to 4 bases and at J to 1 base, leaving 0 bases not matched to a gene. The CDR3 sequence is 13 residues long. The CDR3 protein is CASSRDSNYGYTF. DNA for the CDR3: TGTGCCAGTAGTAGGGACAGTAACTATGGCTACACCTTC.

A few counts support this clone. This chain links TRBV5-4 with TRBJ1-2, with D unclear. The germline V and J ends were trimmed by 0 bases and 9 bases, with 12 bases remaining between them. The V gene's germline CDR1 is SGHNT and CDR2 YYREEE (reference sequence). This CDR3 contains 13 residues. The chain's CDR3 is CASSLATVYSYTF. DNA of the CDR3: TGTGCCAGCAGCTTGGCCACGGTTTATAGCTACACCTTC.

The V call is TRBV9, the J call TRBJ1-2; TRBD1 matches at 9 bases. Germline V gene lookup returns CDR1 SGDLS and CDR2 YYNGEE. J lost 5 bases, V lost 0 bases, and 5 bases had no gene match. The CDR3 length is 15 residues. CDR3 amino acids: CASSVERTGEYGYTF. In DNA, the CDR3 is TGTGCCAGCAGCGTAGAGCGGACAGGGGAGTATGGCTACACCTTC.

The genes are TRBV10-3 and TRBJ2-7; D remains unclear. Looked up from germline, CDR1 is ENHRY and CDR2 is SYGVKD. This CDR3 spans 12 amino acids. The V gene lost 0 bases and the J gene lost 6 bases, with 6 bases spanning the gap. CDR3 sequence: CAISESMGEQYF. The CDR3 DNA reads TGTGCCATCAGTGAGTCGATGGGCGAGCAGTACTTC.

This clone was picked up a small number of times. The chain carries TRBV2 and TRBJ1-2, with D uncertain. CDR3 length: 15 residues. CDR1 SNHLY and CDR2 FYNNEI come from the germline V gene. V lost 1 base to trimming and J lost 8 bases, with 17 bases between them. The CDR3 sequence: CASSEGAFRDGGYTF. The CDR3 DNA sequence: TGTGCCAGCAGTGAAGGGGCGTTCCGAGATGGAGGCTACACCTTC.

This clone came up a few times. The chain combines TRBV7-9 with TRBJ1-5; 12 bases line up with TRBD1. This CDR3 region has 18 residues. CDR1 is SEHNR and CDR2 is FQNEAQ in the germline V gene (reference sequence). The trim removed 5 bases at V and 2 bases at J, leaving 10 bases unmatched. CDR3 in DNA: TGTGCCAGCAGCCCCGGGACAGGGGGCGTACTCGGCAATCAGCCCCAGCATTTT. It yields the protein CASSPGTGGVLGNQPQHF.

This clone was seen a few times. The chain couples TRBV25-1 to TRBJ2-7, with TRBD1 identical over 7 bases. The CDR3 extends over 14 amino acids. J gave up 7 bases and V 6 bases, and 12 bases lay outside the gene matches. Germline loops: CDR1 MGHDK, CDR2 SYGVNS. Here the CDR3 DNA reads TGTGCCAGCAGCGTGACAGGGCCCCAGGGAGAGCAGTACTTC. Translation gives CASSVTGPQGEQYF.

V and J are TRBV7-8 and TRBJ2-1; tentative D call: TRBD1 (6 bases). CDR1 SGHVS and CDR2 FQNEAQ come from the germline V gene. The CDR3 extends over 13 amino acids. V was clipped by 4 bases and J by 10 bases, with 14 bases between them. CDR3 coding DNA: TGTGCCAGCAGCTCGCAGGGGTTTGGGGAGCAGTTCTTC. Protein: CASSSQGFGEQFF.

The chain links TRBV30 to TRBJ2-5; TRBD1 aligns across 7 bases. There are 13 residues in the CDR3. CDR1 is GTSNPN and CDR2 is SVGIG in the germline V gene (reference sequence). V lost 8 bases and J lost 4; bases outside the gene matches: 10. The CDR3 nucleotides read TGTGCCGGACAGGCTTGGGTCATAGAGACCCAGTACTTC. Encoded protein: CAGQAWVIETQYF.

This clone has a handful of counts. This rearrangement joins TRBV5-1 to TRBJ2-7, with 7 bases aligning to TRBD1. V gave up 0 bases and J gave up 3 bases; unmatched junction bases: 6. This CDR3 has 15 amino acids. CDR1 is SGHRS and CDR2 is YFSETQ in the germline V gene. The CDR3 sequence: CASSLDTGAHYEQYF. The CDR3 coding sequence is TGCGCCAGCAGCTTGGATACAGGGGCCCACTACGAGCAGTACTTC. Full variable domain (outside the CDR3, taken from reference TRBV5-1 and TRBJ2-7): KAGVTQTPRYLIKTRGQQVTLSCSPISGHRSVSWYQQTPGQGLQFLFEYFSETQRNKGNFPGRFSGRQFSNSRSEMNVSTLELGDSALYLCASSLDTGAHYEQYFGPGTRLTVT.

This clone is a singleton in its sample. The chain employs TRBV6-1 and TRBJ2-1, with a tentative D call TRBD1 (6 bases). Germline V lookup: CDR1 MNHNS, CDR2 SASEGT. CDR3 size: 15 residues. V was cut by 9 bases and J by 1 base, with 16 bases left in between. For the CDR3, the DNA is TGTGCCAGTGCCCCCGGGACACTTTCCTACAATGAGCAGTTCTTC. Protein product: CASAPGTLSYNEQFF.

Note on this clone: This sample includes further DNA sequences coding for the same CDR3. The chain has TRBV5-4 and TRBJ2-1; 10 positions agree with TRBD2. V lost 5 bases, J lost 0 bases, and 2 bases stayed unmatched. Germline assignment: CDR1 SGHNT and CDR2 YYREEE (reference sequence). The CDR3 covers 15 residues. The CDR3 nucleotides read TGTGCCAGCAGTTCTAGCGGGAGCTCCTACAATGAGCAGTTCTTC. This encodes CASSSSGSSYNEQFF.

This clone was counted between two and nine times. This chain links TRBV28 with TRBJ2-7, with 9 nucleotides matching TRBD1. Germline V CDR1 and CDR2: MDHEN, SYDVKM. The V segment lost 5 bases and the J segment 6 bases; nucleotides outside the gene matches: 5. This CDR3 has 13 residues. The CDR3 spells CASSPGQGFEQYF. The CDR3 DNA follows: TGTGCCAGCAGTCCGGGACAGGGCTTCGAGCAGTACTTC.

The V and J genes are TRBV28 and TRBJ2-4; D not resolved. The germline V and J ends were trimmed by 7 bases and 13 bases, with 14 bases remaining between them. The length of the CDR3 is 11 residues. Germline CDR1 and CDR2: MDHEN and SYDVKM. For the CDR3, the DNA is TGTGCCAGCAAGGGCAGCCTAGGCCAGTACTTC. This translates into CASKGSLGQYF.

There are a few counts of this clone. The rearrangement links TRBV28 to TRBJ2-3; tentative D call: TRBD2 (6 bases). Germline CDR1 is MDHEN and CDR2 is SYDVKM. V was trimmed by 8 bases and J by 8 bases, leaving 14 bases between them. The CDR3 spans 12 residues. In DNA form, the CDR3 reads TGTGCCAGCGTTAGCGGAGTACGTACGCAGTATTTT. Amino acid sequence: CASVSGVRTQYF.

This clone has a handful of counts. The chain is built from TRBV25-1 and TRBJ1-1; D remains ambiguous. CDR1 and CDR2 (germline): MGHDK, SYGVNS. The CDR3 runs to 11 residues. V lost 4 bases to trimming and J lost 8 bases, with 8 bases between them. The chain's CDR3 is CASSATREAFF. The CDR3 DNA follows: TGTGCCAGCAGTGCTACCAGGGAAGCTTTCTTT.

A few counts support this clone. The chain recombines TRBV29-1 with TRBJ1-2; no clear D. The CDR3 consists of 13 residues. In germline, CDR1 is SQVTM, CDR2 ANQGSEA. Trimming removed 0 bases at V and 4 bases at J, with 9 bases between. This CDR3 is CSVEEAGGYGYTF. CDR3 sequence (DNA): TGCAGCGTTGAAGAGGCCGGTGGCTATGGCTACACCTTC.

CDR3 sequence (DNA): TGTGCCAGCAGTCGACAGGGGCGCGAGACCCAGTACTTC. Translation: CASSRQGRETQYF. The chain is built from TRBV7-2 and TRBJ2-5; 8 bases agree with TRBD1. CDR1 and CDR2 (germline): SGHTA, FQGNSA. With V trimmed by 6 bases and J by 5 bases, 5 bases remained unmatched. The CDR3 length is 13 residues. The full variable domain, with the rest looked up from reference TRBV7-2 and TRBJ2-5, is GAGVSQSPSNKVTEKGKDVELRCDPISGHTALYWYRQSLGQGLEFLIYFQGNSAPDKSGLPSDRFSAERTGGSVSTLTIQRTQQEDSAVYLCASSRQGRETQYFGPGTRLLVL.

V is TRBV18 and J is TRBJ2-1, with 9 bases matching TRBD2. With 3 bases clipped from V and 7 bases from J, the junction kept 10 bases outside the gene matches. Germline V lookup: CDR1 KGHSH, CDR2 LQKENI. This CDR3 comprises 16 residues. The CDR3 here is CASSPTTSGITNEQFF. The CDR3, as DNA: TGTGCCAGCTCACCCACGACTAGCGGCATTACTAATGAGCAGTTCTTC.

This chain uses TRBV5-1 with TRBJ1-4; 8 positions match TRBD1. The CDR3 contains 14 residues. Germline V gene lookup returns CDR1 SGHRS and CDR2 YFSETQ. V lost 7 bases and J lost 9; bases outside the gene matches: 11. Here the CDR3 reads CASSPTGVGKKLFF. CDR3 DNA sequence: TGCGCCAGCTCCCCGACAGGGGTAGGGAAAAAACTGTTTTTT.

The chain couples TRBV5-1 to TRBJ2-1, with 8 bases matching TRBD1. The CDR3 is 16 residues long. Looked up from germline, CDR1 is SGHRS and CDR2 is YFSETQ. The V and J ends lost 4 bases and 2 bases, in that order; junction bases with no gene match: 8. DNA of the CDR3: TGCGCCAGCAGCACGGCACAGGGGGGAACCTACAATGAGCAGTTCTTC. Its translation is CASSTAQGGTYNEQFF.

This clone was counted only a few times. The chain employs TRBV6-5 and TRBJ2-1; D might be TRBD1 (5 bases). The germline V and J ends were trimmed by 6 bases and 4 bases, with 13 bases remaining between them. This CDR3 spans 14 amino acids. Germline CDR1 and CDR2: MNHEY and SVGAGI. The DNA of the CDR3 is TGTGCCAGCAGGGACGGTCCAGGGTACAATGAGCAGTTCTTC. Protein: CASRDGPGYNEQFF.

This sequence joins TRBV7-2 and TRBJ1-5; tentative D call: TRBD1 (6 bases). The CDR3 length is 15 residues. The germline gives CDR1 SGHTA, CDR2 FQGNSA. Trimming removed 2 bases from V and 2 bases from J, with 10 bases in between. The CDR3 nucleotides are TGTGCCAGCAGCTTAACCAGGGGTGGCAATCAGCCCCAGCATTTT. It yields the protein CASSLTRGGNQPQHF.

The sample holds a few counts of this clone. This sequence joins TRBV29-1 and TRBJ2-2; no firm D call. Trimming pared 4 bases from V and 7 bases from J, leaving 7 bases between. This CDR3 spans 11 amino acids. Germline V gene data show CDR1 as SQVTM and CDR2 as ANQGSEA. The CDR3 reads CSVGVGGELFF. Here the CDR3 DNA reads TGCAGCGTTGGGGTGGGCGGGGAGCTGTTTTTT.

The chain couples TRBV4-3 to TRBJ2-3, with 9 bases aligning to TRBD1. CDR1 is LGHNA, CDR2 YSLEER, per germline. The CDR3 covers 17 residues. Trimming took 0 bases from V and 1 from J; bases not matched to a gene: 5. In DNA, the CDR3 is TGCGCCAGCAGCCAAGATATCCGGGACAGGGGCACAGATACGCAGTATTTT. Amino acid sequence: CASSQDIRDRGTDTQYF.

The chain recombines TRBV9 with TRBJ2-7; 8 nucleotides match TRBD1. CDR3 size: 14 residues. V lost 3 bases and J lost 6; bases outside the gene matches: 8. From germline, CDR1 is SGDLS and CDR2 YYNGEE. The CDR3 here is CASSAGQARPEQYF. The CDR3 nucleotides are TGTGCCAGCAGCGCGGGACAGGCGCGACCCGAGCAGTACTTC. Based on the CDR3 plus reference TRBV9 and TRBJ2-7, the full variable domain is DSGVTQTPKHLITATGQRVTLRCSPRSGDLSVYWYQQSLDQGLQFLIQYYNGEERAKGNILERFSAQQFPDLHSELNLSSLELGDSALYFCASSAGQARPEQYFGPGTRLTVT.

The sample holds a few counts of this clone. The chain recombines TRBV7-2 with TRBJ2-5; D might be TRBD1 (6 bases). Trimming removed 5 bases at V and 0 bases at J, with 16 bases between. The CDR3 contains 16 residues. Germline V CDR1 and CDR2: SGHTA, FQGNSA. The CDR3, as DNA: TGTGCCAGCAGCCAGCGGAGTGGGGGCCACCAAGAGACCCAGTACTTC. Its protein is CASSQRSGGHQETQYF.

This clone was seen a few times. This chain links TRBV5-4 with TRBJ1-1, with a tentative D call TRBD1 (6 bases). CDR3 size: 14 residues. V lost 1 base, J lost 3 bases, and 10 bases lay in between. CDR1 and CDR2 (germline): SGHNT, YYREEE (reference sequence). The CDR3 sequence is CASSLTGRDTEAFF. Written as DNA, the CDR3 is TGTGCCAGCAGCTTGACAGGGCGGGACACTGAAGCTTTCTTT.